These T cell receptor beta chains were read from a single sample in a study of memory B cells and T cells in multiple sclerosis. The method was immunoSEQ multiplex PCR; TCRdb's version includes in-frame clones alone and lacks a portion of them. Of 25,000 to 35,000 clones in the sample, around 88% are singletons; the top ten hold 2.7%. Antigens for these TCRs are unknown. The sequenced sample was PBMCs from blood kept in culture. These TCRs come from a human donor with multiple sclerosis. Each CDR3 is given with its conserved first and last residue. The D gene is left open where the match is weak. For some rows the clone size is stated as once, few or many, or as a class when expanded; others skip it.

d_gene	abundance	j_gene	v_gene	CDR3aa	CDR3nt
-	-	TRBJ2-5	TRBV5-1	CASSYFSDSQETQYF	TGCGCCAGCAGCTATTTCTCGGACAGCCAAGAGACCCAGTACTTC
TRBD1	-	TRBJ1-2	TRBV29-1	CSAGGLEHYGYTF	TGCAGCGCAGGGGGGCTGGAACACTATGGCTACACCTTC
TRBD1	-	TRBJ1-2	TRBV2	CASRKTGGITLDGYTF	TGTGCCAGCAGAAAAACAGGGGGAATCACTTTGGATGGCTACACCTTC
TRBD1	-	TRBJ1-2	TRBV19	CASSVPGTDYGYTF	TGTGCCAGTAGTGTCCCCGGGACAGACTATGGCTACACCTTC
TRBD1	-	TRBJ2-7	TRBV28	CASSQGDRLVSEQYF	TGTGCCAGCAGCCAAGGGGACAGGCTCGTGAGCGAGCAGTACTTC
-	-	TRBJ1-5	TRBV28	CASSRKPQHF	TGTGCCAGCAGTCGCAAGCCCCAGCATTTT
-	-	TRBJ2-2	TRBV27	CASSFKVTGELFF	TGTGCCAGCAGTTTCAAGGTCACCGGGGAGCTGTTTTTT
-	-	TRBJ1-1	TRBV5-6	CASSQSVRQGTEAFF	TGTGCCAGCAGCCAGTCCGTCAGGCAGGGCACTGAAGCTTTCTTT
TRBD2	-	TRBJ2-2	TRBV7-2	CASSSPLAGDPGELFF	TGTGCCAGCAGCTCCCCTCTAGCGGGAGATCCCGGGGAGCTGTTTTTT
-	-	TRBJ1-1	TRBV23-1	CASSQSRVRGPKNTEAFF	TGCGCCAGCAGTCAATCCAGGGTACGGGGCCCCAAGAACACTGAAGCTTTCTTT
-	few	TRBJ1-2	TRBV5-1	CASSPTPIYGYTF	TGCGCCAGCAGCCCAACCCCCATCTATGGCTACACCTTC
-	-	TRBJ2-7	TRBV5-1	CASSLMGLEQYF	TGCGCCAGCAGCCTCATGGGCCTAGAGCAGTACTTC
-	-	TRBJ2-7	TRBV20-1	CSASSGNEQYF	TGCAGTGCTAGTTCCGGGAACGAGCAGTACTTC
TRBD2	few	TRBJ2-1	TRBV19	CASRGRVAGALSSYNEQFF	TGTGCCAGTAGGGGGAGAGTAGCGGGGGCCTTGAGCTCCTACAATGAGCAGTTCTTC
-	once	TRBJ2-3	TRBV4-1	CASSQDWAGHTDTQYF	TGCGCCAGCAGCCAAGATTGGGCAGGCCATACAGATACGCAGTATTTT
TRBD1	-	TRBJ2-5	TRBV11-3	CASSLSAGTEETQYF	TGTGCCAGCAGCTTAAGCGCAGGGACAGAAGAGACCCAGTACTTC
-	-	TRBJ2-5	TRBV5-1	CASSATGYETQYF	TGCGCCAGCAGCGCCACAGGGTACGAGACCCAGTACTTC
TRBD2	-	TRBJ2-3	TRBV19	CASSVAGGRGVRPDTQYF	TGTGCCAGTAGTGTAGCGGGAGGTCGGGGCGTCAGGCCAGATACGCAGTATTTT
TRBD1	-	TRBJ1-1	TRBV5-1	CASSLSLYRGWTEAFF	TGCGCTAGCAGCTTGAGCTTATACAGGGGTTGGACTGAAGCTTTCTTT
-	-	TRBJ2-3	TRBV5-4	CASSLTSTDTQYF	TGTGCCAGCAGTCTAACTAGCACAGATACGCAGTATTTT
-	-	TRBJ2-3	TRBV10-2	CASSDSSDTQYF	TGCGCCAGCAGTGATTCTTCAGATACGCAGTATTTT
TRBD1	-	TRBJ2-7	TRBV5-1	CASSSTGGPYEQYF	TGCGCCAGCAGCTCGACAGGGGGGCCGTACGAGCAGTACTTC
-	-	TRBJ1-5	TRBV29-1	CSVRFGTNSNQPQHF	TGCAGCGTCAGATTCGGCACAAATAGCAATCAGCCCCAGCATTTT
-	-	TRBJ1-1	TRBV9	CASSVATDTEAFF	TGTGCCAGCAGCGTAGCGACAGACACTGAAGCTTTCTTT
TRBD1	-	TRBJ1-4	TRBV6-6	CASSSQGTGGEKLFF	TGTGCCAGCAGCTCCCAAGGGACAGGGGGAGAAAAACTGTTTTTT
-	-	TRBJ2-2	TRBV30	CAWMGRVKYGGELFF	TGTGCCTGGATGGGCAGGGTGAAGTACGGCGGGGAGCTGTTTTTT
TRBD1	-	TRBJ2-7	TRBV11-1	CASSNRGSYEQYF	TGTGCCAGCAGCAACAGGGGTTCCTACGAGCAGTACTTC
-	once	TRBJ2-7	TRBV29-1	CSVEDHRSSYEQYF	TGCAGCGTTGAAGATCACAGGAGCTCCTACGAGCAGTACTTC
-	-	TRBJ1-5	TRBV19	CASSIPPDRFSNQPQHF	TGTGCCAGTAGTATACCACCGGACCGGTTTAGCAATCAGCCCCAGCATTTT
-	-	TRBJ1-6	TRBV2	CASAQYSSYNSPLHF	TGTGCCAGCGCACAATACAGCTCCTATAATTCACCCCTCCACTTT
TRBD1	-	TRBJ1-4	TRBV5-1	CASSGTGINPNEKLFF	TGCGCCAGCAGCGGGACAGGGATTAACCCTAATGAAAAACTGTTTTTT
TRBD1	-	TRBJ2-7	TRBV29-1	CSVPVGQGRYEQYF	TGCAGCGTTCCTGTAGGACAGGGTCGGTACGAGCAGTACTTC
TRBD1	-	TRBJ2-7	TRBV28	CASSLPMDRDTSDEQYF	TGTGCCAGCAGTTTACCCATGGACAGGGACACTTCTGACGAGCAGTACTTC
TRBD1	-	TRBJ2-1	TRBV27	CASRTGTGGYNEQFF	TGTGCCAGCAGAACCGGGACAGGGGGCTACAATGAGCAGTTCTTC
-	-	TRBJ2-1	TRBV5-1	CASSLGDPTFNEQFF	TGCGCCAGCAGCTTGGGGGATCCTACCTTCAATGAGCAGTTCTTC
-	-	TRBJ1-3	TRBV10-3	CAISEEVRGRNTIYF	TGTGCCATCAGTGAGGAGGTCAGGGGTAGAAACACCATATATTTT
TRBD1	-	TRBJ2-7	TRBV28	CASSLTGQGTDEQYF	TGTGCCAGCAGTCTAACCGGACAGGGGACGGACGAGCAGTACTTC
TRBD1	-	TRBJ2-3	TRBV5-8	CASSLPGQGTDTQYF	TGTGCCAGCAGCTTGCCGGGACAGGGCACAGATACGCAGTATTTT
TRBD2	-	TRBJ2-7	TRBV28	CASSWTSGFYEQYF	TGTGCCAGCAGTTGGACTAGCGGGTTTTACGAGCAGTACTTC
TRBD1	-	TRBJ2-2	TRBV27	CASRRTGIGELFF	TGTGCCAGCAGGCGGACAGGGATCGGGGAGCTGTTTTTT
-	-	TRBJ1-2	TRBV30	CAGIRDYGYTF	TGTGCCGGTATAAGGGACTATGGCTACACCTTC
-	-	TRBJ2-2	TRBV27	CASSLGGKGELFF	TGTGCCAGCAGTTTAGGAGGGAAGGGGGAGCTGTTTTTT
-	-	TRBJ2-3	TRBV9	CASSVAGTSTDTQYF	TGTGCCAGCAGCGTAGCGGGGACTAGCACAGATACGCAGTATTTT
-	-	TRBJ1-3	TRBV6-1	CASSEGTGVSGNTIYF	TGTGCCAGCAGTGAAGGGACGGGAGTCTCTGGAAACACCATATATTTT
-	-	TRBJ1-3	TRBV7-3	CASSLIRGDGNTIYF	TGTGCCAGCAGCTTAATAAGGGGGGACGGAAACACCATATATTTT